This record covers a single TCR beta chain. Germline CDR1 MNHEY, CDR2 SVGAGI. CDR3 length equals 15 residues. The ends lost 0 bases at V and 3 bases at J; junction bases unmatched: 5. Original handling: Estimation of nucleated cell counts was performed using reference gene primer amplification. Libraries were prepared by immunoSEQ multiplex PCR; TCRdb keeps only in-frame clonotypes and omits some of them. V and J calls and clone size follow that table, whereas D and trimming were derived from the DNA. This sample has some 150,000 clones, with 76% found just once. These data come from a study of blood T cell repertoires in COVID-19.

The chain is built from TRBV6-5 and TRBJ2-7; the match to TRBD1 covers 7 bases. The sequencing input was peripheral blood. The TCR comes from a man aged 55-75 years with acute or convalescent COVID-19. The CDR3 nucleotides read TGTGCCAGCAGTTACTCGATGTGGGACAGCTACGAGCAGTACTTC. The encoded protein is CASSYSMWDSYEQYF.